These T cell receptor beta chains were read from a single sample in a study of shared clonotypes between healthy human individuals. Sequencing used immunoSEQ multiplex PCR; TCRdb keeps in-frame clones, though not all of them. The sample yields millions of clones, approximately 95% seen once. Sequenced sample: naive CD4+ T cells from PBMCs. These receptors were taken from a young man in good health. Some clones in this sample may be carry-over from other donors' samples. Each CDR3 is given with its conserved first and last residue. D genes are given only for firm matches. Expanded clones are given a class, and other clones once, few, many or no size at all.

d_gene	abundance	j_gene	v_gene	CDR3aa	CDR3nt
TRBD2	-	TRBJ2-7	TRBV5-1	CASSSRTSGSSYEQYF	TGCGCCAGCAGCTCACGGACTAGCGGGAGCTCCTACGAGCAGTACTTC
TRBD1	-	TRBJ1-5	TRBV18	CASSPAHRGMPQHF	TGTGCCAGCTCACCAGCCCACAGGGGGATGCCCCAGCATTTT
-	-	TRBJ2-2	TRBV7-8	CASSRVNTGELFF	TGTGCCAGCAGCCGGGTGAACACCGGGGAGCTGTTTTTT
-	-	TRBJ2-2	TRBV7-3	CASNSGGDTGELFF	TGTGCCAGCAACTCTGGAGGGGACACCGGGGAGCTGTTTTTT
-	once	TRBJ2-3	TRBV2	CASSGETSSTDTQYF	TGTGCCAGCAGCGGCGAAACCTCTAGCACAGATACGCAGTATTTT
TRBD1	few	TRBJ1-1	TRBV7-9	CASSQRTGNTEAFF	TGTGCCAGCAGCCAGAGGACAGGGAACACTGAAGCTTTCTTT
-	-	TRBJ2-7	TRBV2	CASSVGGGSYEQYF	TGTGCCAGCAGTGTCGGCGGCGGATCCTACGAGCAGTACTTC
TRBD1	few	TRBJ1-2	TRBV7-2	CASSTRQGTGYTF	TGTGCCAGCAGCACCCGACAGGGGACGGGCTACACCTTC
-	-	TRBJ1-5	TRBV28	CASSPLDGLELQPQHF	TGTGCCAGCAGTCCCCTGGACGGACTGGAGCTTCAGCCCCAGCATTTT
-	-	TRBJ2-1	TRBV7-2	CASNQGAYNEQFF	TGTGCCAGCAACCAAGGAGCCTACAATGAGCAGTTCTTC
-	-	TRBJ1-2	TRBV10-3	CAISDQISGPQGRYGYTF	TGTGCCATCAGTGACCAGATATCAGGACCCCAGGGGCGCTATGGCTACACCTTC
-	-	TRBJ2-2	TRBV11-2	CASSLLAALTGELFF	TGTGCCAGCAGCTTATTGGCGGCTTTGACCGGGGAGCTGTTTTTT
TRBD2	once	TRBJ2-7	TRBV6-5	CASRDLAGGSYEQYF	TGTGCCAGCAGGGACCTAGCGGGAGGGTCCTACGAGCAGTACTTC
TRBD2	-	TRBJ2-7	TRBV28	CASSSSGRAFYEQYF	TGTGCCAGCAGTTCTAGCGGGAGAGCATTCTACGAGCAGTACTTC
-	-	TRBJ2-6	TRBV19	CASSIGRDSGANVLTF	TGTGCCAGTAGTATCGGTAGAGACTCTGGGGCCAACGTCCTGACTTTC
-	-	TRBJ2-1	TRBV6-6	CASSYSGGTTRYEQFF	TGTGCCAGCAGTTACTCCGGCGGAACCACCCGCTATGAGCAGTTCTTC
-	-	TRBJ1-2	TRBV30	CAWSPDGYGYTF	TGTGCCTGGAGTCCGGACGGCTATGGCTACACCTTC
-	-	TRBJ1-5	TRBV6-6	CASSFQGNQPQHF	TGTGCCAGCAGTTTTCAAGGAAATCAGCCCCAGCATTTT
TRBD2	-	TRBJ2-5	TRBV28	CASSPVAGGWETQYF	TGTGCCAGCAGCCCCGTAGCGGGAGGGTGGGAGACCCAGTACTTC
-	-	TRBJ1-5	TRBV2	CASSESISAYRVLNQPQHF	TGTGCCAGCAGTGAATCGATCTCAGCCTACAGGGTGTTAAATCAGCCCCAGCATTTT
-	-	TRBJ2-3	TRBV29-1	CSVEGGTDTQYF	TGCAGCGTGGAAGGTGGCACAGATACGCAGTATTTT
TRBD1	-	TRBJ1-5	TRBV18	CASSIARQGNQPQHF	TGTGCCAGCTCCATTGCTAGACAGGGGAATCAGCCCCAGCATTTT
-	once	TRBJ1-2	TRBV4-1	CASSQVVAVGQPRYGYTF	TGCGCCAGCAGCCAAGTGGTCGCAGTAGGACAGCCGCGATATGGCTACACCTTC
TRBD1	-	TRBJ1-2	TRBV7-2	CASSLLQGAGGYTF	TGTGCCAGCAGCTTACTACAGGGGGCCGGTGGCTACACCTTC
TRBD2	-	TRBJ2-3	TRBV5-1	CASSIGLAGGPVDTQYF	TGCGCCAGCAGCATCGGACTAGCGGGAGGGCCGGTAGATACGCAGTATTTT
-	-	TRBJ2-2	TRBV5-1	CASSGGGSTGELFF	TGCGCCAGCAGCGGGGGCGGGTCCACCGGGGAGCTGTTTTTT
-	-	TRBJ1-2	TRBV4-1	CASSHAHRINYGYTF	TGCGCCAGCAGCCACGCCCACAGGATTAACTATGGCTACACCTTC
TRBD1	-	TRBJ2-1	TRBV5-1	CASSDSDRSNNEQFF	TGCGCCAGCAGCGACTCGGACAGGTCTAACAATGAGCAGTTCTTC
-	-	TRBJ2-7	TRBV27	CASSYRQGNEQYF	TGTGCCAGCAGTTACCGGCAGGGCAACGAGCAGTACTTC
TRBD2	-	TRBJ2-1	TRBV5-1	CASSYGTSGSANEQFF	TGCGCCAGCAGCTACGGGACTAGCGGGAGCGCGAATGAGCAGTTCTTC
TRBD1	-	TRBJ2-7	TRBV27	CASSGQGALNYEQYF	TGTGCCAGCAGCGGACAGGGGGCGTTAAACTACGAGCAGTACTTC
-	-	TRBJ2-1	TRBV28	CASSLSYNEQFF	TGTGCCAGCAGCTTATCCTACAATGAGCAGTTCTTC
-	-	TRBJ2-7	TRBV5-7	CASSLGFQGPYF	TGTGCCAGCAGCTTGGGTTTTCAGGGCCCGTACTTC
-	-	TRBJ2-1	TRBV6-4	CASSDSYRMSSYNEQFF	TGTGCCAGCAGTGACTCGTATCGGATGTCCTCCTACAATGAGCAGTTCTTC
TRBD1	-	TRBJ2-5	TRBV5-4	CASSHPGQGAETQYF	TGTGCCAGCAGCCATCCGGGACAGGGGGCAGAGACCCAGTACTTC
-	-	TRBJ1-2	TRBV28	CASSPQGPPNYGYTF	TGTGCCAGCAGCCCCCAGGGTCCCCCTAACTATGGCTACACCTTC
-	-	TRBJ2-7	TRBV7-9	CASSLAGRYEQYF	TGTGCCAGCAGCTTAGCGGGACGCTACGAGCAGTACTTC
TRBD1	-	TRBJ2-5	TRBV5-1	CASSPNTGTGEGETQYF	TGCGCCAGCAGCCCGAACACCGGGACAGGGGAAGGAGAGACCCAGTACTTC
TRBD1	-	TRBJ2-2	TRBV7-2	CASSTGRGRGTGELFF	TGTGCCAGCAGCACGGGGCGAGGCAGGGGGACCGGGGAGCTGTTTTTT
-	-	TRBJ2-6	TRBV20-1	CSAKRGVLTF	TGCAGTGCTAAGAGGGGCGTCCTGACTTTC
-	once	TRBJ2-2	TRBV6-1	CASTPYRNTGELFF	TGTGCCAGCACTCCATACCGGAACACCGGGGAGCTGTTTTTT
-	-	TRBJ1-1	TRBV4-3	CASSQVSGVRAEAFF	TGCGCCAGCAGCCAAGTTTCAGGGGTTAGGGCTGAAGCTTTCTTT
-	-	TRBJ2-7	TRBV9	CASSSGGQVGAYEQYF	TGTGCCAGCAGCAGCGGAGGTCAGGTTGGGGCCTACGAGCAGTACTTC
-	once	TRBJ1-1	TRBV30	CAWSNSRGTEAFF	TGTGCCTGGAGCAACTCCCGGGGCACTGAAGCTTTCTTT
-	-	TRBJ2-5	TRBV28	CASRITGPQETQYF	TGTGCCAGCAGAATCACAGGGCCCCAAGAGACCCAGTACTTC
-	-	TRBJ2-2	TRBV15	CATSRDPTAGTGELFF	TGTGCCACCAGCAGAGACCCCACGGCGGGCACCGGGGAGCTGTTTTTT
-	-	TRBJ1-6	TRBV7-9	CASSFSNSPLHF	TGTGCCAGCAGCTTCTCGAATTCACCCCTCCACTTT
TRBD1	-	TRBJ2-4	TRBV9	CASSVEGTGSNIQYF	TGTGCCAGCAGCGTAGAGGGGACAGGGTCGAACATTCAGTACTTC
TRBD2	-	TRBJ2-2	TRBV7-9	CASRLAATGELFF	TGTGCCAGCAGACTAGCGGCGACCGGGGAGCTGTTTTTT
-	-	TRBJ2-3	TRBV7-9	CASSPAVAGPSTDTQYF	TGTGCCAGCAGCCCCGCTGTGGCAGGGCCTAGCACAGATACGCAGTATTTT
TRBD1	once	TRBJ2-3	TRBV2	CATTPDRGRGDTQYF	TGTGCCACTACACCCGACAGGGGGCGGGGAGATACGCAGTATTTT
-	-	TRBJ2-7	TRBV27	CASSLRRAAASQPYEQYF	TGTGCCAGCAGTCTACGACGGGCTGCGGCTAGCCAACCCTACGAGCAGTACTTC